A selection of T cell receptor beta chains follows, all from one sample in a study of T cell repertoires in cytomegalovirus infection. For these receptors, no antigen is known. TCRdb processed the reads anew with MiXCR; each CDR3 protein has one entry. The sample carries 310,000 or so distinct CDR3 sequences, 20% to 25% recorded once. The sequencing used cultured PBMCs, collected from culture after CMV antigen stimulation. The receptor source for this set is a human donor in good health (CMV status not recorded). Some clones in this sample may be carry-over from other donors' samples. Each CDR3 is given with its conserved first and last residue. D genes are given only for firm matches. Clone size appears in some rows only: once, few, many, or a class for an expanded clone.

cdr3_aa cdr3_nt d_call v_call cdr3_length j_call clone_size
CASSSRLGGSDTQYF TGCGCCAGCAGCTCCCGACTAGGTGGTTCAGATACGCAGTATTTT NA TRBV5-1 15 TRBJ2-3 few
CSASWGLESNQPQHF TGCAGTGCTAGTTGGGGGCTGGAAAGCAATCAGCCCCAGCATTTT NA TRBV20-1 15 TRBJ1-5 NA
CASSLRQNEKLFF TGTGCCAGCAGTTTAAGGCAGAATGAAAAACTGTTTTTT NA TRBV12-3/TRBV12-4 13 TRBJ1-4 few
CASSLRDRAYNEQFF TGTGCCAGCAGTCTCCGGGACAGGGCCTACAATGAGCAGTTCTTC TRBD1 TRBV12-3/TRBV12-4 15 TRBJ2-1 few
CASSTRGTGTGANVLTF TGTGCCAGTAGTACCCGCGGGACAGGGACCGGGGCCAACGTCCTGACTTTC TRBD1 TRBV19 17 TRBJ2-6 NA
CASSKGASGSKETQYF TGTGCCAGCAGTAAGGGGGCCAGCGGGAGTAAAGAGACCCAGTACTTC NA TRBV11-2 16 TRBJ2-5 few
CASSRDPGQGYPEAFF TGCGCCAGCAGCCGAGATCCGGGACAGGGTTACCCTGAAGCTTTCTTT TRBD1 TRBV4-1 16 TRBJ1-1 NA
CATWLAGVGEQFF TGTGCCACCTGGCTAGCGGGAGTGGGTGAGCAGTTCTTC TRBD2 TRBV12-3/TRBV12-4 13 TRBJ2-1 NA
CASSPLGTGVRNIQYF TGCGCCAGCAGCCCCCTTGGGACAGGCGTTCGAAACATTCAGTACTTC TRBD1 TRBV5-1 16 TRBJ2-4 NA
CAISEASGYEQYF TGTGCCATCAGTGAGGCTAGCGGATACGAGCAGTACTTC TRBD2 TRBV10-3 13 TRBJ2-7 NA
CASSLQTGQETQYF TGTGCCAGCAGCTTGCAGACAGGGCAAGAGACCCAGTACTTC TRBD1 TRBV7-2 14 TRBJ2-5 many
CASSEISDTGELFF TGTGCCAGCAGTGAAATCTCAGACACCGGGGAGCTGTTTTTT NA TRBV2 14 TRBJ2-2 few
CASSRQGYTGELFF TGTGCCAGCAGCAGACAGGGGTACACCGGGGAGCTGTTTTTT TRBD1 TRBV7-2 14 TRBJ2-2 many
CASSKQGAYDEQYF TGTGCCAGCAGTAAGCAGGGGGCGTATGACGAGCAGTACTTC TRBD1 TRBV25-1 14 TRBJ2-7 once
CASSGLLSTSVNEQFF TGTGCCAGCAGCGGACTCTTAAGCACGTCGGTCAATGAGCAGTTCTTC NA TRBV7-8 16 TRBJ2-1 NA
CASSLPGRSGANVLTF TGTGCCAGCAGCCTTCCAGGGAGGTCTGGGGCCAACGTCCTGACTTTC NA TRBV7-8 16 TRBJ2-6 NA
CASSSANSGRAREQFF TGTGCCAGCAGCTCCGCCAATAGCGGGAGGGCCCGTGAGCAGTTCTTC TRBD2 TRBV11-2 16 TRBJ2-1 few
CASSFRSTQETQYF TGTGCCAGCAGCTTCAGGAGTACTCAAGAGACCCAGTACTTC NA TRBV7-8 14 TRBJ2-5 many
CASSLKLEREETQYF TGTGCCAGCAGCTTAAAACTCGAGCGGGAGGAGACCCAGTACTTC TRBD2 TRBV7-2 15 TRBJ2-5 many
CASGGGQYNEQFF TGTGCCAGCGGAGGCGGACAATACAATGAGCAGTTCTTC NA TRBV12-3/TRBV12-4 13 TRBJ2-1 NA
CASSWRRGGLLGISEQFF TGTGCCAGCAGTTGGAGACGGGGGGGACTTCTAGGGATTAGTGAGCAGTTCTTC TRBD2 TRBV6-2/TRBV6-3 18 TRBJ2-1 few
CASSRNGPGELFF TGTGCCAGCAGCCGCAACGGGCCCGGGGAGCTGTTTTTT NA TRBV12-3/TRBV12-4 13 TRBJ2-2 NA
CSARDTGPQPQHF TGCAGTGCTAGAGATACGGGGCCTCAGCCCCAGCATTTT NA TRBV20-1 13 TRBJ1-5 many
CASSQSWGIIQETQYF TGTGCCAGCAGTCAAAGCTGGGGGATAATACAAGAGACCCAGTACTTC NA TRBV5-4 16 TRBJ2-5 NA
CASSPNQIGSSYEQYF TGTGCCAGCAGTCCGAACCAGATCGGGAGTTCCTACGAGCAGTACTTC NA TRBV28 16 TRBJ2-7 few
CASSTGAGSTEAFF TGTGCCAGCAGTACCGGGGCTGGAAGCACTGAAGCTTTCTTT NA TRBV6-1 14 TRBJ1-1 NA
CAISVGLDNSPLHF TGTGCCATCAGTGTCGGCTTGGATAATTCACCCCTCCACTTT NA TRBV10-3 14 TRBJ1-6 few
CSVEGPGGVKYF TGCAGCGTTGAGGGGCCGGGCGGGGTGAAGTATTTT NA TRBV29-1 12 TRBJ2-3 NA
CASSQDPMGFNANVLTF TGCGCCAGCAGCCAAGACCCCATGGGCTTTAACGCCAACGTCCTGACTTTC NA TRBV4-3 17 TRBJ2-6 many
CASSQSRDSSGNTIYF TGTGCCAGCAGCCAAAGTCGGGATAGCTCTGGAAACACCATATATTTT NA TRBV3-1 16 TRBJ1-3 many
CASSWGRAGRDTQYF TGTGCCAGCAGCTGGGGGAGGGCAGGGAGAGATACGCAGTATTTT TRBD2 TRBV7-2 15 TRBJ2-3 many
CASSSPPDEQFF TGTGCCAGCAGTTCTCCGCCGGATGAGCAGTTCTTC NA TRBV6-6 12 TRBJ2-1 few
CASIARRWIVTDTQYF TGTGCCAGCATCGCGAGAAGGTGGATCGTCACAGATACGCAGTATTTT NA TRBV6-6 16 TRBJ2-3 NA
CATSTGTLAYGYTF TGTGCCACCAGTACCGGGACGCTCGCCTATGGCTACACCTTC NA TRBV24-1 14 TRBJ1-2 NA
CASSLVKTRHLYEQYF TGTGCCAGCAGCTTAGTGAAGACCCGCCATTTATACGAGCAGTACTTC NA TRBV7-2 16 TRBJ2-7 many
CASSPSSEAFF TGTGCCAGCTCACCGTCGTCTGAAGCTTTCTTT NA TRBV18 11 TRBJ1-1 NA
CASRNSGANVLTF TGTGCCAGCCGGAACTCTGGGGCCAACGTCCTGACTTTC NA TRBV19 13 TRBJ2-6 NA
CASSLKGSATGTNQPQHF TGTGCCAGCAGTTTAAAGGGTTCCGCGACGGGAACCAATCAGCCCCAGCATTTT NA TRBV28 18 TRBJ1-5 NA
CASGFIQYF TGTGCTAGTGGTTTTATTCAGTATTTT NA TRBV12-5 9 TRBJ2-3 few
CASSRTGDNEQFF TGTGCCAGTAGTAGAACGGGGGACAATGAGCAGTTCTTC NA TRBV19 13 TRBJ2-1 NA
CASSLGDYPSYNEQFF TGTGCCAGCAGCTTAGGAGACTACCCCTCCTACAATGAGCAGTTCTTC NA TRBV7-9 16 TRBJ2-1 few
CASSSGTSVNEQFF TGTGCCAGCAGCTCCGGAACTAGCGTCAATGAGCAGTTCTTC TRBD2 TRBV11-1 14 TRBJ2-1 few
CASSLDQGGSLAKNIQYF TGTGCCAGCAGCTTAGATCAAGGCGGGAGTCTAGCCAAAAACATTCAGTACTTC TRBD2 TRBV11-3 18 TRBJ2-4 many
CASSARLAREQFF TGTGCCAGCAGCGCCCGACTAGCTCGGGAGCAGTTCTTC TRBD2 TRBV7-2 13 TRBJ2-1 NA
CASTPGPSGANVLTF TGTGCCAGCACACCTGGTCCCTCTGGGGCCAACGTCCTGACTTTC NA TRBV11-2 15 TRBJ2-6 many
CASRPGGNSPLHF TGTGCCAGCAGGCCCGGGGGTAATTCACCCCTCCACTTT NA TRBV11-2 13 TRBJ1-6 NA
CATSDTSGRAFPNEQFF TGTGCCACCAGTGATACTAGCGGGAGGGCCTTCCCCAATGAGCAGTTCTTC TRBD2 TRBV24-1 17 TRBJ2-1 NA
CASSTGPGLALVDEQFF TGTGCCAGCAGTACGGGACCGGGACTAGCGTTGGTCGATGAGCAGTTCTTC TRBD2 TRBV6-2/TRBV6-3 17 TRBJ2-1 NA
CASRESGSGAYNEQFF TGCGCCAGCAGAGAAAGCGGGAGTGGGGCCTACAATGAGCAGTTCTTC TRBD2 TRBV5-1 16 TRBJ2-1 NA
CSARDLYEQYF TGCAGTGCTAGAGACTTATACGAGCAGTACTTC NA TRBV20-1 11 TRBJ2-7 few
CASSYSDRAYGYTF TGTGCCAGCAGTTACTCGGACAGGGCCTATGGCTACACCTTC TRBD1 TRBV6-2/TRBV6-3 14 TRBJ1-2 NA
CASGGGGGSTDTQYF TGTGCCAGTGGCGGAGGAGGGGGTAGCACAGATACGCAGTATTTT NA TRBV12-3/TRBV12-4 15 TRBJ2-3 many
CASSFGQGRNTEAFF TGTGCCAGCAGTTTCGGGCAGGGGCGAAACACTGAAGCTTTCTTT NA TRBV12-3/TRBV12-4 15 TRBJ1-1 NA